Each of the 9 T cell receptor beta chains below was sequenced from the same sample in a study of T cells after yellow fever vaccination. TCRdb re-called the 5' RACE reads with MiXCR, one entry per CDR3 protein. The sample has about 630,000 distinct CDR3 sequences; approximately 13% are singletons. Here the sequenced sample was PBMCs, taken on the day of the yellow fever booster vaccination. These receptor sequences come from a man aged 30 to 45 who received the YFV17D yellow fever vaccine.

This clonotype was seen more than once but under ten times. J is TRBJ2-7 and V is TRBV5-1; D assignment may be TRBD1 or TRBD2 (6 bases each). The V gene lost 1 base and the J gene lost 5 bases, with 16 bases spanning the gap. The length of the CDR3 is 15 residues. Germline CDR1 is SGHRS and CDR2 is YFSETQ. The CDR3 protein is CASSLREAGDHEQYF. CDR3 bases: TGCGCCAGCAGCTTGAGGGAGGCAGGGGACCACGAGCAGTACTTC.

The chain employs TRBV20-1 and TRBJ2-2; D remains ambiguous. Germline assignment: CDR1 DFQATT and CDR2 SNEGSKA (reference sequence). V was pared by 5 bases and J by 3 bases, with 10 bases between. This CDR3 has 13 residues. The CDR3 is CSASGAYTGELFF. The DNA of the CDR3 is TGCAGTGCTTCCGGAGCTTACACCGGGGAGCTGTTTTTT.

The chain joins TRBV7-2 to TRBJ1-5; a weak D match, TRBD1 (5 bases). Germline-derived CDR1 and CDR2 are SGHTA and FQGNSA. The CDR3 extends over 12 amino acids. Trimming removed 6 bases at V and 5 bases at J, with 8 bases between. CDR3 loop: CASSTGDQPQHF. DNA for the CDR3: TGTGCCAGCAGTACAGGAGATCAGCCCCAGCATTTT. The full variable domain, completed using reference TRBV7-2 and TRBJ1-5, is GAGVSQSPSNKVTEKGKDVELRCDPISGHTALYWYRQSLGQGLEFLIYFQGNSAPDKSGLPSDRFSAERTGGSVSTLTIQRTQQEDSAVYLCASSTGDQPQHFGDGTRLSIL.

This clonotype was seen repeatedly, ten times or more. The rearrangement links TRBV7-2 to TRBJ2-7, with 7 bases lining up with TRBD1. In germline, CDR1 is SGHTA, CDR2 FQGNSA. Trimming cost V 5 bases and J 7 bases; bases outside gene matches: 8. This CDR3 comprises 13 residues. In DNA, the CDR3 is TGTGCCAGCAGCCAAACTAGGACAGGAGAGCAGTACTTC. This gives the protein CASSQTRTGEQYF.

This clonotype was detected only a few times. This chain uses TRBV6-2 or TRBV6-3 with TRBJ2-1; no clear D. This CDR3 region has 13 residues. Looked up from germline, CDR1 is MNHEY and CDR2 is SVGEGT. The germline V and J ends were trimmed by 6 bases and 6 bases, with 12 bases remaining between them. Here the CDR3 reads CASRPLDRNEQFF. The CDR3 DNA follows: TGTGCCAGCAGGCCTCTCGACCGCAATGAGCAGTTCTTC.

The DNA for the CDR3 is TGTGCCAGCAGCCTTAGAGGAGGGGTCACTGAAGCTTTCTTT. Its translation: CASSLRGGVTEAFF. V and J are TRBV12-3 or TRBV12-4 and TRBJ1-1; D perhaps matches TRBD1 (5 bases). The CDR3 has 14 amino acids. Deletions cut 6 bases from V and 4 bases from J, with 15 bases between.

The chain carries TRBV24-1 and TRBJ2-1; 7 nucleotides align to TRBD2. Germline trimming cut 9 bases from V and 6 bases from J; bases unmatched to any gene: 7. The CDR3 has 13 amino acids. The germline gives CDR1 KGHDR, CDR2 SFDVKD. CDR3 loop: CATGGEGINEQFF. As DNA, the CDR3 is TGTGCCACCGGGGGGGAGGGGATCAATGAGCAGTTCTTC.

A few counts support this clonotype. The CDR3 coding sequence is TGTGCCAGCAGCTTAGCGGTGGCAGGGTTGGGTCAGCCCCAGCATTTT. Its translation: CASSLAVAGLGQPQHF. This chain links TRBV7-2 with TRBJ1-5; perhaps TRBD1 as D (5 bases). This CDR3 spans 16 amino acids. V lost 0 bases, J lost 6 bases, and 15 bases lay in between. Germline V CDR1 and CDR2: SGHTA, FQGNSA.

In DNA form, the CDR3 reads TGCAGCGTTGATACAGGGTTGAACACTGAAGCTTTCTTT. This translates into CSVDTGLNTEAFF. J is TRBJ1-1 and V is TRBV29-1, with D perhaps matching TRBD1 (6 bases). The germline V gene has CDR1 SQVTM and CDR2 ANQGSEA. V lost 3 bases and J 0 bases, leaving 8 bases between the germline ends. The CDR3 consists of 13 residues.